The 20 T cell receptor beta chains listed next were all sequenced from one sample in a study of blood T cells in healthy people across ages. Primed by a sample-barcoded 5' primer and a J-beta primer mix, a second PCR proceeded for about 6 to 12 cycles. In TCRdb, the 5' RACE reads were re-called with MiXCR into one record per CDR3 protein. Among about 930,000 distinct CDR3 sequences listed, about 29% were seen once. The sample also formed part of further work on T cells of mothers and their children.

The sequenced sample was blood. These receptors were collected from a woman aged 40 to 50 in good health.

With regard to this clonotype: A much larger clone sits a single nucleotide away, making a read error possible. This chain connects TRBV29-1 to TRBJ2-3, with a tentative D call TRBD2 (6 bases). The CDR3 runs 16 residues. Germline CDR1 and CDR2: SQVTM and ANQGSEA. The CDR3 DNA reads as TGCGGCGTTGGAGGCAGACTAGACCTTTTCACAGATACGCAGTATTTT. Its translation: CGVGGRLDLFTDTQYF.

This clonotype was counted only a few times. The chain is built from TRBV24-1 and TRBJ2-1; D uncertain. The CDR3 covers 16 residues. V was clipped by 4 bases and J by 6 bases, with 18 bases between them. Germline assignment: CDR1 KGHDR and CDR2 SFDVKD. CDR3: CATSDPYNPTRNEQFF. The CDR3 DNA is TGTGCCACCAGTGACCCCTACAACCCTACCCGCAATGAGCAGTTCTTC.

The chain joins TRBV5-4 to TRBJ2-2; the D gene could be TRBD1 or TRBD2 (5 bases each). The ends were cut back, 5 bases at V and 5 bases at J, with 13 bases in the middle. Germline CDR1 is SGHNT and CDR2 is YYREEE (reference sequence). The CDR3 contains 14 residues. CDR3 region: CASRPGTGTGELFF. CDR3 nucleotides: TGTGCCAGCAGACCCGGGACGGGAACCGGGGAGCTGTTTTTT.

As to this clonotype: A much larger clone lies a single base off, so this may be a read error. V is TRBV12-3 or TRBV12-4 and J is TRBJ2-4, with 9 bases identical to TRBD1. V gave up 5 bases and J gave up 7 bases; unmatched junction bases: 6. CDR3 length: 14 amino acids. The CDR3, as DNA: TGTGCCAGCAGTAGTGACAGGGGGTGCAACATTCAGTACTTC. Translation gives CASSSDRGCNIQYF.

This rearrangement joins TRBV10-3 to TRBJ1-6; TRBD1 might be the D (6 bases). Germline V CDR1 and CDR2: ENHRY, SYGVKD. The CDR3 has 14 residues. The germline V and J ends were trimmed by 2 bases and 7 bases, with 9 bases remaining between them. This chain's CDR3 is CAISEPDSNSPLHF. CDR3 DNA: TGTGCCATCAGTGAGCCGGACAGCAATTCACCCCTCCACTTT.

This clonotype was detected a few times. The chain couples TRBV12-5 to TRBJ2-5; weak D call: TRBD2 (6 bases). CDR3 length: 15 residues. From germline, CDR1 is LGHNT and CDR2 FRNRAP. V lost 8 bases and J 5 bases, leaving 21 bases between the germline ends. The chain's CDR3 is CASSIRAGLEETQYF. CDR3 nucleotides: TGTGCTAGTTCTATCCGCGCGGGGCTTGAGGAGACCCAGTACTTC.

Concerning this clonotype itself: A much larger clone differs from this one at a single base, so this may be a read error. The chain recombines TRBV6-6 with TRBJ2-3; D call uncertain. CDR1 is MNHNY and CDR2 is SVGAGI in the germline V gene (reference sequence). There are 14 residues in the CDR3. The CDR3: CASSQTLFTDTRYF. The CDR3 region has the DNA TGTGCCAGCAGCCAGACCCTTTTCACAGATACGCGGTATTTT.

Worth noting for this clonotype: Mismatch with germline at one junction end may stem from a read error. The chain links TRBV27 to TRBJ2-1; TRBD1 might be the D (5 bases). The CDR3 covers 13 residues. The germline gives CDR1 MNHEY, CDR2 SMNVEV (reference sequence). DNA of the CDR3: TGTGTCAGCAGTTCTCTCGACAGTGATGAGCAGTTCTTC. Translated: CVSSSLDSDEQFF.

This chain's CDR3 is CSVGDTTQYF. The DNA for the CDR3 is TGCAGCGTTGGAGATACAACGCAGTATTTT. The V gene is TRBV29-1, the J gene TRBJ2-3; D is ambiguous. Germline V gene data show CDR1 as SQVTM and CDR2 as ANQGSEA. The V end lost 4 bases, the J end lost 9 bases, and 8 bases lay between the germline ends. The CDR3 runs to 10 residues.

The rearrangement uses TRBV2 and TRBJ2-3, with D possibly being TRBD2 (5 bases). The length of the CDR3 is 15 residues. Germline assignment: CDR1 SNHLY and CDR2 FYNNEI. Trimming took 4 bases from V and 2 from J, leaving 13 bases between them. CDR3: CASSASGVYTDTQYF. The CDR3 DNA is TGTGCCAGCAGTGCCTCCGGGGTATACACAGATACGCAGTATTTT. Looking up the rest from reference TRBV2 and TRBJ2-3 gives the full variable domain: EPEVTQTPSHQVTQMGQEVILRCVPISNHLYFYWYRQILGQKVEFLVSFYNNEISEKSEIFDDQFSVERPDGSNFTLKIRSTKLEDSAMYFCASSASGVYTDTQYFGPGTRLTVL.

There are a few counts of this clonotype. This chain links TRBV20-1 with TRBJ2-1; 8 nucleotides match TRBD1. The V gene end was trimmed by 6 bases and the J gene end by 10 bases; junction bases not matched to a gene: 11. The germline gives CDR1 DFQATT, CDR2 SNEGSKA (reference sequence). The CDR3 has 13 residues. CDR3 DNA: TGCAGTGCGATCGACAGGGGCGGATACGAGCAGTTCTTC. Its translation is CSAIDRGGYEQFF.

The chain has TRBV20-1 and TRBJ1-1; a weak D match, TRBD1 (5 bases). V was pared by 0 bases and J by 6 bases, with 14 bases between. The CDR3 consists of 14 residues. Germline CDR1 reads DFQATT; CDR2 reads SNEGSKA (reference sequence). CDR3 in amino acids: CSARDLGASPEAFF. The CDR3 DNA is TGCAGTGCTAGAGATCTCGGGGCCAGTCCTGAAGCTTTCTTT.

The genes are TRBV28 and TRBJ2-7; tentative D call: TRBD2 (5 bases). This CDR3 has 14 residues. The germline CDR1 and CDR2 sequences are MDHEN and SYDVKM. Trimming pared 7 bases from V and 2 bases from J, leaving 15 bases between. CDR3: CASNGWLGAYEQYF. CDR3 DNA sequence: TGTGCCAGCAATGGTTGGTTGGGAGCCTACGAGCAGTACTTC.

This clonotype turned up a few times. The chain couples TRBV30 to TRBJ1-2; D unclear. Germline V gene data show CDR1 as GTSNPN and CDR2 as SVGIG (reference sequence). V was cut by 2 bases and J by 3 bases, with 7 bases left in between. This CDR3 spans 12 amino acids. The CDR3 region has the DNA TGTGCCTGGAGTCGAGCCGACTATGGCTACACCTTC. Its protein is CAWSRADYGYTF. The full variable domain, completed using reference TRBV30 and TRBJ1-2, is SQTIHQWPATLVQPVGSPLSLECTVEGTSNPNLYWYRQAAGRGLQLLFYSVGIGQISSEVPQNLSASRPQDRQFILSSKKLLLSDSGFYLCAWSRADYGYTFGSGTRLTVV.

A note on this clonotype: This clone may be a read error of a much larger clone one base away. V gene TRBV20-1 combines with J gene TRBJ2-7, with TRBD1 identical over 7 bases. The V and J ends lost 6 bases and 7 bases, in that order; junction bases with no gene match: 15. The CDR3 covers 14 residues. CDR1 and CDR2 from the germline V gene are DFQATT and SNEGSKA (reference sequence). The CDR3 loop is CSATRTGYYNEQYF. CDR3 DNA: TGCAGTGCAACCCGGACAGGATACTACAATGAGCAGTACTTC.

The rearrangement uses TRBV3-1 and TRBJ2-3; D gene unclear. CDR1 and CDR2 (germline): LGHDT, YNNKEL (reference sequence). CDR3 length equals 14 residues. The V gene lost 1 base and the J gene lost 2 bases, with 7 bases spanning the gap. The CDR3 protein is CASSQVQNTDTQYF. The CDR3 region has the DNA TGTGCCAGCAGCCAAGTCCAGAACACAGATACGCAGTATTTT.

This clonotype was detected a few times. The chain employs TRBV28 and TRBJ1-1; the D gene is possibly TRBD1 (6 bases). CDR3 length: 17 residues. Per the germline V gene, CDR1 is MDHEN and CDR2 is SYDVKM. The V and J ends lost 7 bases and 3 bases respectively, with 24 bases between them. CDR3 region: CASTIGAIIEGDTEAFF. CDR3 nucleotides: TGTGCCAGCACTATTGGGGCCATAATTGAGGGGGACACTGAAGCTTTCTTT.

There are a few counts of this clonotype. The V gene is TRBV12-3 or TRBV12-4, the J gene TRBJ2-2, with a tentative D call TRBD2 (5 bases). The CDR3 has 12 residues. V lost 11 bases, J lost 4 bases, and 11 bases lay in between. For the CDR3, the DNA is TGTGCCTTAGAGGGTGGCACCGGGGAGCTGTTTTTT. This encodes CALEGGTGELFF.

The chain is built from TRBV20-1 and TRBJ2-1; maybe TRBD2 (5 bases). V was cut by 6 bases and J by 6 bases, with 12 bases left in between. The CDR3 is 12 residues long. CDR1 and CDR2 (germline): DFQATT, SNEGSKA (reference sequence). This CDR3 reads CSAQDWLNEQFF. Written as DNA, the CDR3 is TGCAGTGCCCAGGACTGGCTCAATGAGCAGTTCTTC.

V gene TRBV6-2 or TRBV6-3 combines with J gene TRBJ1-2, with TRBD1 as a possible D gene (6 bases). CDR1 MNHEY and CDR2 SVGEGT come from the germline V gene. This CDR3 region has 15 residues. V gave up 2 bases and J gave up 4 bases, with 14 bases separating them. The CDR3 spells CASSYRVGAGYGYTF. The CDR3 nucleotides read TGTGCCAGCAGTTACCGCGTGGGGGCTGGCTATGGCTACACCTTC.